This T cell receptor beta chain was sequenced in a study of blood T cell repertoires in COVID-19. Study-level information: Collection of acute and convalescent COVID-19 samples took place in the United States, Italy and Spain.

As processed by the authors: Amplification of reference gene primers was used by the study to estimate nucleated cell counts. The repertoire was sequenced with immunoSEQ multiplex PCR; TCRdb's copy has only in-frame clones and lacks some. The D gene and trimming were derived from the DNA, and the V and J assignments and clone size from that table. The sample contains roughly 200,000 clones, around 89% of which appear only once. V was clipped by 5 bases and J by 6 bases, with 17 bases between them. The CDR3 consists of 14 residues. CDR1 and CDR2 (germline): SGHAT, FQNNGV. Adults between roughly 18 and 95 years of age took part from 20 to 25 US areas. Recovered Cohort 3 donors showed two negative PCRs, clearance, or symptom resolution.

Sequencing input: PBMCs or T cells enriched from blood (not recorded which). The clonotype originates from a man aged 30 to 45 who had recovered from COVID-19. This chain links TRBV11-2 with TRBJ2-7, with D maybe TRBD2 (6 bases). DNA of the CDR3: TGTGCCAGCAGCCCGGGACTTATGCCTGGCGAGCAGTACTTC. It translates to CASSPGLMPGEQYF.